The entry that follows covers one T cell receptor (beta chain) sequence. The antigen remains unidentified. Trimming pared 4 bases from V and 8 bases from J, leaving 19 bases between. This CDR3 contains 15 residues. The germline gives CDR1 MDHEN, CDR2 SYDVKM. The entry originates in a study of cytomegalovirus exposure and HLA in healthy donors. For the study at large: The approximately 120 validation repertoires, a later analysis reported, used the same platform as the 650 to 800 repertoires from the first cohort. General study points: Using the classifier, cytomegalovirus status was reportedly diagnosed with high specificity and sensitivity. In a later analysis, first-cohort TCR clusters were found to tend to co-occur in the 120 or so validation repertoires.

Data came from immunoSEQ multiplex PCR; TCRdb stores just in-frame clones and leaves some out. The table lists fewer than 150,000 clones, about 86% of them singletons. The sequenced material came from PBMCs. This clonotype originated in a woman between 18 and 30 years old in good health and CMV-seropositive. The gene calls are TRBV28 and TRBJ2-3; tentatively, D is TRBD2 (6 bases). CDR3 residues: CASSSSGTGVGTQYF. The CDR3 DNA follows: TGTGCCAGCAGTTCTAGTGGTACGGGAGTAGGTACGCAGTATTTT.